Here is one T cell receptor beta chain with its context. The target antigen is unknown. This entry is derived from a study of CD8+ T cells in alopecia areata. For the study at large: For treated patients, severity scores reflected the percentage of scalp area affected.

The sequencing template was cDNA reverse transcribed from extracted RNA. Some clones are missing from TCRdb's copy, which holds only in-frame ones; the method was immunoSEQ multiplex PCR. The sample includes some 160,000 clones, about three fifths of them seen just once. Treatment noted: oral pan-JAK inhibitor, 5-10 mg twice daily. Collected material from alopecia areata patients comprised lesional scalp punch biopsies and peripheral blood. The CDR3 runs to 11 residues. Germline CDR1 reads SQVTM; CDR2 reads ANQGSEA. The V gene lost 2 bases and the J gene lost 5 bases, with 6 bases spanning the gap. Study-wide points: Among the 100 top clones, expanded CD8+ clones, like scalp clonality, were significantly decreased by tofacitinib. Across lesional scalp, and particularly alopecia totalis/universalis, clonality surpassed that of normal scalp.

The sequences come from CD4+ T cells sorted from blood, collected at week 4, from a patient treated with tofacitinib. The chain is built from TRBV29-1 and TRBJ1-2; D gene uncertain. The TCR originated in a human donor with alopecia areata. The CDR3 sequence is CSVELGYGYTF. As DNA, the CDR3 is TGCAGCGTTGAACTAGGTTATGGCTACACCTTC. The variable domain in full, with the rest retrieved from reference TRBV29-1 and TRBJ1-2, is SAVISQKPSRDICQRGTSLTIQCQVDSQVTMMFWYRQQPGQSLTLIATANQGSEATYESGFVIDKFPISRPNLTFSTLTVSNMSPEDSSIYLCSVELGYGYTFGSGTRLTVV.